The 22 T cell receptor beta chains presented below share a single source sample, sequenced in a study of blood T cell repertoires in COVID-19. Clones were read by immunoSEQ multiplex PCR, and TCRdb kept only the in-frame ones, dropping some. The sample has under 150,000 clones; under 85% are singletons. The sample taken for sequencing was peripheral blood. Receptor source: a man aged 35 to 55 with active or convalescent COVID-19.

The gene calls are TRBV2 and TRBJ2-5; 15 nucleotides match TRBD2. Trimming cost V 4 bases and J 5 bases; bases outside gene matches: 5. This CDR3 is 16 amino acids long. CDR1 is SNHLY, CDR2 FYNNEI, per germline. The CDR3 sequence: CASSGTSGGAGETQYF. In nucleotides, the CDR3 is TGTGCCAGCAGTGGGACTAGCGGGGGGGCCGGGGAGACCCAGTACTTC.

The CDR3 protein is CASSEGLSSYEQYF. CDR3 nucleotides: TGTGCCAGCAGTGAGGGCCTAAGCTCCTACGAGCAGTACTTC. This sequence joins TRBV13 and TRBJ2-7; possibly TRBD2 for D (5 bases). CDR1 and CDR2 from the germline V gene are PRHDT and FYEKMQ (reference sequence). V lost 6 bases and J 0 bases, leaving 12 bases between the germline ends. The CDR3 runs 14 residues.

As concerns this clone: The same CDR3 is also encoded by other DNA sequences in this sample. The chain combines TRBV5-1 with TRBJ1-3; TRBD1 is a possible D gene (5 bases). Trimming cost V 3 bases and J 4 bases, with 11 bases left between them. This CDR3 comprises 14 residues. CDR1 and CDR2 (germline): SGHRS, YFSETQ. CDR3 amino acids: CASSSGGSGNTIYF. CDR3 DNA: TGCGCCAGCAGCTCGGGGGGATCGGGAAACACCATATATTTT.

This rearrangement joins TRBV7-2 to TRBJ2-1; no firm D call. Germline assignment: CDR1 SGHTA and CDR2 FQGNSA. CDR3 length equals 13 residues. V was cut by 6 bases and J by 5 bases, with 11 bases left in between. The CDR3 coding sequence is TGTGCCAGCAGTTATCCCGGAGACAATGAGCAGTTCTTC. This encodes CASSYPGDNEQFF.

CDR3 in amino acids: CASSAIGANTEAFF. Written as DNA, the CDR3 is TGTGCCAGCAGCGCCATAGGGGCGAACACTGAAGCTTTCTTT. This chain uses TRBV6-5 with TRBJ1-1, with D possibly matching TRBD1 (5 bases). The CDR3 runs to 14 residues. V lost 6 bases and J 1 base, leaving 12 bases between the germline ends. Germline CDR1 reads MNHEY; CDR2 reads SVGAGI.

This chain links TRBV24-1 with TRBJ2-3, with 10 nucleotides matching TRBD2. CDR1 KGHDR and CDR2 SFDVKD come from the germline V gene. V dropped 9 bases and J dropped 1; count of bases not matched to a gene: 0. This CDR3 region has 13 residues. CDR3 in amino acids: CATGTSGTDTQYF. CDR3 bases: TGTGCCACCGGGACTAGCGGCACAGATACGCAGTATTTT.

This chain joins TRBV3-1 (or the pseudogene TRBV3-2) and TRBJ2-5; 7 bases agree with TRBD2. The CDR3 sequence is 14 residues long. CDR1 LGHDT and CDR2 YNNKEL come from the germline V gene (reference sequence). Losses at the gene ends were 4 bases for V and 2 bases for J; bases not matched to a gene: 4. In nucleotides, the CDR3 is TGTGCCAGCAGCCCCTGGGGGGGTCAAGAGACCCAGTACTTC. Translation gives CASSPWGGQETQYF.

The rearrangement links TRBV7-8 to TRBJ1-1; TRBD1 matches at 7 bases. Trimming at V came to 5 bases and at J to 0 bases, leaving 3 bases not matched to a gene. CDR1 and CDR2 from the germline V gene are SGHVS and FQNEAQ. The CDR3 contains 14 residues. This chain's CDR3 is CASSPRGLNTEAFF. The CDR3 DNA sequence: TGTGCCAGCAGCCCCAGGGGGTTGAACACTGAAGCTTTCTTT.

The rearrangement links TRBV5-6 to TRBJ2-1; 8 bases fit TRBD2. Germline-derived CDR1 and CDR2 are SGHDT and YYEEEE. The CDR3 contains 16 residues. The V gene end was trimmed by 4 bases and the J gene end by 5 bases; junction bases not matched to a gene: 11. In nucleotides, the CDR3 is TGTGCCAGCAGCCCGATCGCGGGGGGTCGGAACAATGAGCAGTTCTTC. Amino acid sequence: CASSPIAGGRNNEQFF.

This chain links TRBV7-6 with TRBJ1-3, with D hard to call. The CDR3 contains 17 residues. Germline V gene data show CDR1 as SGHVS and CDR2 as FNYEAQ. Trimming removed 1 base from V and 0 bases from J, with 13 bases in between. The CDR3 reads CASSLEAGILSGNTIYF. CDR3 coding DNA: TGTGCCAGCAGCTTAGAAGCGGGAATACTCTCTGGAAACACCATATATTTT. The complete variable domain, with remaining parts taken from reference TRBV7-6 and TRBJ1-3, reads GAGVSQSPRYKVTKRGQDVALRCDPISGHVSLYWYRQALGQGPEFLTYFNYEAQQDKSGLPNDRFSAERPEGSISTLTIQRTEQRDSAMYRCASSLEAGILSGNTIYFGEGSWLTVV.

This chain uses TRBV10-2 with TRBJ1-1; D perhaps matches TRBD1 (6 bases). V dropped 6 bases and J dropped 0 bases, with 20 bases sitting between them. The germline V gene encodes CDR1 WSHSY and CDR2 SAAADI. The CDR3 is made up of 17 amino acids. CDR3 amino acids: CASRLRQATFMNTEAFF. CDR3 in DNA: TGCGCCAGCAGGCTCCGACAGGCGACTTTCATGAACACTGAAGCTTTCTTT.

This clone was recorded a few times. The chain combines TRBV6-5 with TRBJ2-2; D is ambiguous. CDR1 and CDR2 (germline): MNHEY, SVGAGI. V lost 6 bases and J lost 1, with 6 bases in between. The CDR3 consists of 13 residues. The CDR3 region is CASSNKNTGELFF. CDR3 coding DNA: TGTGCCAGCAGCAACAAGAACACCGGGGAGCTGTTTTTT.

The chain links TRBV9 to TRBJ2-5, with TRBD1 matching over 10 bases. The V and J ends lost 4 bases and 2 bases, in that order; junction bases with no gene match: 5. The CDR3 totals 15 residues. Germline loops: CDR1 SGDLS, CDR2 YYNGEE. CDR3 residues: CASSRQGAIQETQYF. For the CDR3, the DNA is TGTGCCAGCAGCCGACAGGGGGCGATTCAAGAGACCCAGTACTTC.

The V call is TRBV7-9, the J call TRBJ2-3, with D possibly being TRBD1 (7 bases). Germline CDR1 reads SEHNR; CDR2 reads FQNEAQ (reference sequence). Trimming stripped 3 bases from V and 3 bases from J, with 13 bases between. This CDR3 comprises 15 residues. The CDR3 sequence: CASSFQQGRTDTQYF. In DNA, the CDR3 is TGTGCCAGCAGCTTTCAACAGGGGAGGACAGATACGCAGTATTTT.

The chain is built from TRBV7-3 and TRBJ2-3; D gene unclear. Germline assignment: CDR1 SGHTA and CDR2 FQGTGA. The CDR3 spans 14 residues. V gave up 5 bases and J gave up 1 base, with 10 bases separating them. The CDR3 loop is CASSLSTGTDTQYF. CDR3 nucleotide sequence: TGTGCCAGCAGCCTAAGCACAGGCACAGATACGCAGTATTTT.

This clone was detected only a few times. The chain is built from TRBV7-3 and TRBJ2-5; 10 nucleotides align to TRBD2. The germline V gene has CDR1 SGHTA and CDR2 FQGTGA. The CDR3 consists of 14 residues. The trim removed 4 bases at V and 7 bases at J, leaving 6 bases unmatched. The CDR3 DNA is TGTGCCAGCAGCTATAGCGGGGGGTCGGGGACCCAGTACTTC. Translation gives CASSYSGGSGTQYF.

V usage is TRBV7-9 and J usage is TRBJ2-3; 9 bases align to TRBD1. The length of the CDR3 is 14 residues. The V gene end was trimmed by 3 bases and the J gene end by 4 bases; junction bases not matched to a gene: 2. Germline V gene sequence: CDR1 SEHNR, CDR2 FQNEAQ (reference sequence). CDR3 in amino acids: CASSLGQGADTQYF. The CDR3 DNA follows: TGTGCCAGCAGCTTGGGACAGGGTGCAGATACGCAGTATTTT.

This clone was observed once. The chain is built from TRBV6-1 and TRBJ1-4; D unclear. Germline assignment: CDR1 MNHNS and CDR2 SASEGT. Between the trimmed V and J ends, which lost 3 bases and 8 bases, there was a span of 13 bases. The CDR3 contains 14 residues. The CDR3 reads CASSDAGLGEKLFF. CDR3 nucleotide sequence: TGTGCCAGCAGTGATGCAGGTTTAGGCGAAAAACTGTTTTTT.

DNA of the CDR3: TGTGCCAGCAGCTTAACTAGCGGGGGGACCACAGATACGCAGTATTTT. Residues: CASSLTSGGTTDTQYF. V gene TRBV7-3 combines with J gene TRBJ2-3; 10 positions match TRBD2. The CDR3 is 16 residues long. V was clipped by 0 bases and J by 2 bases; unmatched bases: 2. The germline V gene has CDR1 SGHTA and CDR2 FQGTGA.

The rearrangement links TRBV10-3 to TRBJ1-4; D gene ambiguous. The length of the CDR3 is 14 residues. Trimming removed 2 bases at V and 12 bases at J, with 16 bases between. Germline V lookup: CDR1 ENHRY, CDR2 SYGVKD. CDR3 sequence (DNA): TGTGCCATCAGTGAGGTCCAGGTCCCCTCGGAACTGTTTTTT. Translation: CAISEVQVPSELFF.

This chain links TRBV4-2 with TRBJ1-2, with 8 bases matching TRBD1. V lost 4 bases to trimming and J lost 2 bases; unmatched junction nucleotides: 18. The CDR3 is made up of 19 amino acids. Germline CDR1 LGHNA, CDR2 YNFKEQ. For the CDR3, the DNA is TGTGCCAGCAGCCCTACGAGCCTGTCGACAGGGGCTGGAAACTATGGCTACACCTTC. It yields the protein CASSPTSLSTGAGNYGYTF.

This clone came up a few times. The chain carries TRBV10-3 and TRBJ2-3; 8 bases match TRBD1. The germline CDR1 and CDR2 sequences are ENHRY and SYGVKD. CDR3 length equals 14 residues. Trimming removed 7 bases from V and 3 bases from J; junction bases left unmatched: 6. CDR3 residues: CAINPGGMTDTQYF. Written as DNA, the CDR3 is TGTGCCATCAATCCAGGGGGCATGACAGATACGCAGTATTTT.